Ten or more counts support the clone carrying this T cell receptor beta chain. Deletions cut 4 bases from V and 11 bases from J, with 20 bases between. Germline loops: CDR1 MDHEN, CDR2 SYDVKM. There are 14 residues in the CDR3. The sample belongs to a study of T-cell reconstitution after alpha-beta-depleted transplantation in children. During its preparation, the TCRbeta library received unique molecular identifiers. TCRdb analysed the PCR reads with MiXCR anew, one entry per CDR3 protein. The profile shows approximately 300,000 distinct CDR3 sequences, roughly 11% of them singletons. The specimen comprised peripheral blood, sampled 180 days after TCRalphabeta/CD19-depleted stem cell transplant. The source is a male patient aged 2 to 10 who had a stem cell transplant for chronic granulomatous disease, so the T cells may come from the graft donor. The chain couples TRBV28 to TRBJ1-1; D gene unclear. The CDR3 loop reads CASSSYAWALNAFF. CDR3 nucleotide sequence: TGTGCCAGCAGTTCGTACGCGTGGGCACTGAATGCTTTCTTT. The full variable domain, in which reference TRBV28 and TRBJ1-1 provide the parts outside the CDR3, is DVKVTQSSRYLVKRTGEKVFLECVQDMDHENMFWYRQDPGLGLRLIYFSYDVKMKEKGDIPEGYSVSREKKERFSLILESASTNQTSMYLCASSSYAWALNAFFGQGTRLTVV.